Listed below are T cell receptor beta chains from one sample, sequenced in a study of T cell responses to AZD1222 COVID-19 vaccine. Repertoires were generated with immunoSEQ multiplex PCR, while TCRdb's copy carries only in-frame clones and drops some. Among about 110,000 clones listed, 90% to 95% were seen once. The sequences come from peripheral blood, collected on day 0 of AZD1222 vaccination. The source is an adult in good health. CDR3s include the opening cysteine and the closing phenylalanine or tryptophan.

v_call	cdr3_aa
TRBV13	CASSFSGKETQYF
TRBV18	CASSTDSYEQYF
TRBV19	CASSIFQGAFRGYTF
TRBV20-1	CSASPSGGRQETQYF
TRBV5-1	CASSLAGTLSYNEQFF
TRBV3-1/TRBV3-2	CASSLGTPGVDTQYF
TRBV5-4	CASSRPGTGGYEQYF
TRBV7-2	CASSLARTGPYEQYF
TRBV6-5	CASSTRQGGIGKLFF
TRBV11-2	CASSFTGTGLTEAFF
TRBV18	CASSPIQARENYGYTF
TRBV24-1	CATSEPGQGNYGYTF
TRBV7-9	CASRSSGVGHTDTQYF
TRBV7-6	CASSTGLAGPQETQYF
TRBV19	CASRRQGASTNEKLFF
TRBV27	CASSLVRNTEAFF
TRBV19	CASSRLAGGLRNTDTQYF
TRBV9	CASSAGLAGNSYEQYF
TRBV19	CASSTIQGERGNTIYF
TRBV5-8	CASSPEGLAGENEQFF
TRBV29-1	CSVGPGQTPEAFF
TRBV5-1	CASSLGQLSGAGANVLTF
TRBV12-3/TRBV12-4	CASSLNINEKLFF
TRBV10-3	CAISENTEAFF
TRBV25-1	CASSVGYEQYF
TRBV15	CATSRTRQGGQNF
TRBV6-4	CASSGPWISGNTIYF
TRBV4-3	CASSLTLVGNTEAFF
TRBV6-2/TRBV6-3	CASSSPGPAYEQYF
TRBV7-9	CASSLGSGGGYTF
TRBV2	CASSEGLLETQYF
TRBV5-4	CASSPSPAGNQPQHF
TRBV19	CASSRNRGTNEKLFF
TRBV10-3	CAISDPTYEQYF
TRBV27	CASSLKGSPGGNTIYF
TRBV7-2	CASRVTSGDTDTQYF
TRBV4-1	CASSQEGTYNQPQHF
TRBV5-1	CASSLDGGLEKLFF
TRBV30	CAWSPHRDRGGYTF
TRBV4-3	CASSSGQGSWEQFF
TRBV5-5	CASSLGLQGSYEQYF
TRBV25-1	CASSDPGAKNIQYF
TRBV5-4	CASSLGTSGPYEQYF
TRBV7-2	CASSSRESYEQYF
TRBV10-1	CASSYDSGGILGSGELFF
TRBV5-1	CASSPNPGMNTEAFF
TRBV18	CASSPAGGEQFF
TRBV5-8	CASSLGQGAYEQFF
TRBV6-5	CASSYWGTQETQYF
TRBV7-2	CASRARVGDQPQHF
TRBV11-3	CASSPVGGGAGGELFF
TRBV2	CASSAGRGTYEQYF
TRBV4-2	CASSQVLADTYEQYF